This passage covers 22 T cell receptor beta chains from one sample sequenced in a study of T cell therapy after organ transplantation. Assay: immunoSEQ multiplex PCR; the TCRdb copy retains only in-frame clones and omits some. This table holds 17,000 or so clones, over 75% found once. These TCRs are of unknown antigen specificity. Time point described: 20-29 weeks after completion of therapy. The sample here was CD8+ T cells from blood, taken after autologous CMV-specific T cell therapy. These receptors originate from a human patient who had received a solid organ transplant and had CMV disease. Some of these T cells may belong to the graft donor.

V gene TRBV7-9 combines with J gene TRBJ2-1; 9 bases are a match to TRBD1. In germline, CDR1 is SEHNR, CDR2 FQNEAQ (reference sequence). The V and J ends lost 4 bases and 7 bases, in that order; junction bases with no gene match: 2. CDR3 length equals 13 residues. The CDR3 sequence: CASSSGTGNEQFF. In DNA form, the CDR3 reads TGTGCCAGCAGCTCCGGGACAGGGAATGAGCAGTTCTTC.

CDR3 amino acids: CASSLSDWTNEQFF. CDR3 DNA sequence: TGTGCCAGCAGTTTATCGGACTGGACCAATGAGCAGTTCTTC. The genes are TRBV28 and TRBJ2-1; perhaps TRBD2 as D (5 bases). Trimming removed 1 base from V and 6 bases from J, with 10 bases in between. The germline V gene has CDR1 MDHEN and CDR2 SYDVKM. This CDR3 is built from 14 residues.

The CDR3 coding sequence is TGTGCCAGCAGCTTAAAAGCGAAAGACAGGGGGACTGAAGCTTTCTTT. Translating it yields CASSLKAKDRGTEAFF. The chain is built from TRBV7-3 and TRBJ1-1, with TRBD1 identical over 9 bases. This CDR3 has 16 amino acids. Germline CDR1 is SGHTA and CDR2 is FQGTGA. J gave up 5 bases and V 1 base, and 8 bases lay outside the gene matches. Filled out from reference TRBV7-3 and TRBJ1-1, the complete variable domain reads GAGVSQTPSNKVTEKGKYVELRCDPISGHTALYWYRQSLGQGPEFLIYFQGTGAADDSGLPNDRFFAVRPEGSVSTLKIQRTERGDSAVYLCASSLKAKDRGTEAFFGQGTRLTVV.

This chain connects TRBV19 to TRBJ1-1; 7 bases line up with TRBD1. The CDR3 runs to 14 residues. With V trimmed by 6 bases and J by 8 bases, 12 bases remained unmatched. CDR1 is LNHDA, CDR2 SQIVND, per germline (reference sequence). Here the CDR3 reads CASRPETGVAEAFF. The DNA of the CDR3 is TGTGCCAGTAGACCCGAAACAGGGGTCGCCGAAGCTTTCTTT. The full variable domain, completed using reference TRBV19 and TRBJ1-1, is DGGITQSPKYLFRKEGQNVTLSCEQNLNHDAMYWYRQDPGQGLRLIYYSQIVNDFQKGDIAEGYSVSREKKESFPLTVTSAQKNPTAFYLCASRPETGVAEAFFGQGTRLTVV.

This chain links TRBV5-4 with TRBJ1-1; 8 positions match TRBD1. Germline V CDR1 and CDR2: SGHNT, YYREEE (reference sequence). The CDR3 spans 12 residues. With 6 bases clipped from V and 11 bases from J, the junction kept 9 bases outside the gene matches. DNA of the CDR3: TGTGCCAGCACCGATACGGACAGGGCGGCTTTCTTT. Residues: CASTDTDRAAFF.

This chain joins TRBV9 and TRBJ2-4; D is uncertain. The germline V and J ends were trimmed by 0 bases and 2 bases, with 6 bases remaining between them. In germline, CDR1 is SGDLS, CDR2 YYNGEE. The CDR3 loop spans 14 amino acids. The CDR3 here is CASSVGSSKNIQYF. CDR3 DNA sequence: TGTGCCAGCAGCGTAGGGAGTTCCAAAAACATTCAGTACTTC.

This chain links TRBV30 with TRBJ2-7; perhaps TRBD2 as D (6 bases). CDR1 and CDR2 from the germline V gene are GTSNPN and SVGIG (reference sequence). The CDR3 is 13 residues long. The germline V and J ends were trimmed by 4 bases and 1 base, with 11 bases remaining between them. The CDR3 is CAWNSGNSYEQYF. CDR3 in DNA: TGTGCCTGGAATAGCGGTAATTCCTACGAGCAGTACTTC. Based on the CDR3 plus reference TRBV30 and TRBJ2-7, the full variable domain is SQTIHQWPATLVQPVGSPLSLECTVEGTSNPNLYWYRQAAGRGLQLLFYSVGIGQISSEVPQNLSASRPQDRQFILSSKKLLLSDSGFYLCAWNSGNSYEQYFGPGTRLTVT.

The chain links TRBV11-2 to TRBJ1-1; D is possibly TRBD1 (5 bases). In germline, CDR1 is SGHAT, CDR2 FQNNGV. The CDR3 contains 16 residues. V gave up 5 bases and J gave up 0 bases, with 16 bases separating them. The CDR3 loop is CASSPSPAGMNTEAFF. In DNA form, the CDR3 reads TGTGCCAGCAGCCCATCCCCTGCAGGGATGAACACTGAAGCTTTCTTT.

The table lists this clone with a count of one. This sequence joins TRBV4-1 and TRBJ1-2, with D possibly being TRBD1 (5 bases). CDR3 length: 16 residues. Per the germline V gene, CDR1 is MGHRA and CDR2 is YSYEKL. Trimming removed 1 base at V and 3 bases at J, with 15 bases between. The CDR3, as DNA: TGCGCCAGCAGCCAAGGGGTAGCCAGGGCCCACTATGGCTACACCTTC. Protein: CASSQGVARAHYGYTF.

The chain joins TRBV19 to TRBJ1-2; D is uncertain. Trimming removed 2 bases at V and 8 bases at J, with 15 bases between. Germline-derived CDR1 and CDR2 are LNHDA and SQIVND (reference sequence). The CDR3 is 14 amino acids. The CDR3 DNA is TGTGCCAGTAGTATATCCGGATCTGGTCTCGGCTACACCTTC. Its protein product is CASSISGSGLGYTF.

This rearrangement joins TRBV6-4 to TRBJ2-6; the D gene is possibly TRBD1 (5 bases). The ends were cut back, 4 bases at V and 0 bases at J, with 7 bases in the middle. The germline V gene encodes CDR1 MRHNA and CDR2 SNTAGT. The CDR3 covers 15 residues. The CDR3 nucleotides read TGTGCCAGCAGTGTCGACAGCTCTGGGGCCAACGTCCTGACTTTC. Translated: CASSVDSSGANVLTF.

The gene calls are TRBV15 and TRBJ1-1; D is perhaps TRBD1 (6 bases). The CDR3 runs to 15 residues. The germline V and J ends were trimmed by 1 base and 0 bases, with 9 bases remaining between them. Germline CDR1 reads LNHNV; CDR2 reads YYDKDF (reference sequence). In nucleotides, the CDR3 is TGTGCCACCAGCAGAGTTAGGGGGGTGAACACTGAAGCTTTCTTT. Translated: CATSRVRGVNTEAFF.

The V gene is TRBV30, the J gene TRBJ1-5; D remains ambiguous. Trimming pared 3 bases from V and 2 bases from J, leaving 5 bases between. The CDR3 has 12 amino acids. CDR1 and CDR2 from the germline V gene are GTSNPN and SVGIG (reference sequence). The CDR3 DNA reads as TGTGCCTGGAGCGGCGGCAATCAGCCCCAGCATTTT. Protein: CAWSGGNQPQHF.

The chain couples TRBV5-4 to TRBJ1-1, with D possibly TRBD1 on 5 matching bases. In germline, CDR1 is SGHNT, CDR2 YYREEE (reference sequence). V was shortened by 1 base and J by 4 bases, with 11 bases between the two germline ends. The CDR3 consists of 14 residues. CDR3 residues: CASSLTPRGTEAFF. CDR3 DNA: TGTGCCAGCAGCTTGACCCCGAGGGGCACTGAAGCTTTCTTT.

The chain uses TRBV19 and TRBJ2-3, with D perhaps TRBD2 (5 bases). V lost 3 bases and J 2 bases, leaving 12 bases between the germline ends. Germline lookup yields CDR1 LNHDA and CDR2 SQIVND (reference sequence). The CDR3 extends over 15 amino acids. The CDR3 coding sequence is TGTGCCAGTAGTATCGGGATGGGGTTCACAGATACGCAGTATTTT. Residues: CASSIGMGFTDTQYF.

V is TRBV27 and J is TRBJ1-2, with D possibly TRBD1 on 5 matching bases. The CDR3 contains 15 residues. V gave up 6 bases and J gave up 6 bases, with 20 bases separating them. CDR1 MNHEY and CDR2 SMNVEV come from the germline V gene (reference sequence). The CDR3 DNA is TGTGCCAGCAGCCGTTTCGGGGGGGAAATCAATGGCTACACCTTC. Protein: CASSRFGGEINGYTF.

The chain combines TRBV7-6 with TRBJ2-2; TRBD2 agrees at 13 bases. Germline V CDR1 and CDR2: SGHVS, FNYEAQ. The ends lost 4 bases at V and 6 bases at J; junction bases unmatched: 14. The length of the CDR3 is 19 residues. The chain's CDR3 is CASSSQGLAGPPGAGELFF. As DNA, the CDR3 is TGTGCCAGCAGCTCACAGGGACTAGCGGGACCTCCGGGTGCCGGGGAGCTGTTTTTT. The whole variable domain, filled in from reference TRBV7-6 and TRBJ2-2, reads GAGVSQSPRYKVTKRGQDVALRCDPISGHVSLYWYRQALGQGPEFLTYFNYEAQQDKSGLPNDRFSAERPEGSISTLTIQRTEQRDSAMYRCASSSQGLAGPPGAGELFFGEGSRLTVL.

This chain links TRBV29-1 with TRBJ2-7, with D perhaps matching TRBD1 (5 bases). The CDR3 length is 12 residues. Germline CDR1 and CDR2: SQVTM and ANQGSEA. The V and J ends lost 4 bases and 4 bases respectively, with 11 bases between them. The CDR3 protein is CSVGQSVYEQYF. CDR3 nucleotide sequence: TGCAGCGTTGGACAGTCCGTGTACGAGCAGTACTTC.

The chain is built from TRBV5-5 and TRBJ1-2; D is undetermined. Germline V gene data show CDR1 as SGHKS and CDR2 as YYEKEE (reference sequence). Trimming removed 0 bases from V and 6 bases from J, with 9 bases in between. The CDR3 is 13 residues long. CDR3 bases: TGTGCCAGCAGCTTGGACAGTCGAGATGGCTACACCTTC. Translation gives CASSLDSRDGYTF.

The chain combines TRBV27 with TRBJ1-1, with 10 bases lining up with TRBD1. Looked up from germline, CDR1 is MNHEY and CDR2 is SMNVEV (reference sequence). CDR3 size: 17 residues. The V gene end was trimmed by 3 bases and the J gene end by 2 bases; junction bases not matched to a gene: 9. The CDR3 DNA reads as TGTGCCAGCAGTTTGTCGCCGGGACAGGGGCTTAACACTGAAGCTTTCTTT. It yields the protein CASSLSPGQGLNTEAFF.

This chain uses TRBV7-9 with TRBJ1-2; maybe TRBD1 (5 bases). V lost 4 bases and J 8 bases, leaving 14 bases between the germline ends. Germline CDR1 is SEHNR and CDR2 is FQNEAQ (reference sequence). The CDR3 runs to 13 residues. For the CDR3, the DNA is TGTGCCAGCAGCTCCCCGGGGCGGGTCGGCTACACCTTC. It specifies CASSSPGRVGYTF. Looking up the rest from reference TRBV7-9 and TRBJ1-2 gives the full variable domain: DTGVSQNPRHKITKRGQNVTFRCDPISEHNRLYWYRQTLGQGPEFLTYFQNEAQLEKSRLLSDRFSAERPKGSFSTLEIQRTEQGDSAMYLCASSSPGRVGYTFGSGTRLTVV.

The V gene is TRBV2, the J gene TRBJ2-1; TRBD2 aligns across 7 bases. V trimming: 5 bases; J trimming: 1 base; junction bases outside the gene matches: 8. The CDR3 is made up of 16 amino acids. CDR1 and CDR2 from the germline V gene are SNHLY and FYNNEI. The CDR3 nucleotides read TGTGCCAGCAGTTACCTAGCGGCCTCGTCCTACAATGAGCAGTTCTTC. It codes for CASSYLAASSYNEQFF.